A selection of T cell receptor beta chains follows, all from one sample in a study of blood T cell repertoires in COVID-19. The data were produced by immunoSEQ multiplex PCR, yet TCRdb's version contains in-frame clones alone and is incomplete. The table shows under 200,000 clones, with roughly 86% occurring only once. Sequences were obtained from peripheral blood. Source of these receptors: a man aged 45-65 years with active or convalescent COVID-19. The CDR3 runs from the conserved cysteine through the conserved F or W. D genes are given only for firm matches. Clone size is given for some rows only: seen once, a few or many times, or a class if the clone is expanded.

few | TRBJ1-2 | TRBV7-2 | TRBD1 | TGTGCCAGCAGCCCACAGGCAGGGGGCGGCTATGGCTACACCTTC | CASSPQAGGGYGYTF
NA | TRBJ2-3 | TRBV7-2 | TRBD2 | TGTGCCAGCAGCTCCGGGGGGATTTGGGATACGCAGTATTTT | CASSSGGIWDTQYF
NA | TRBJ2-1 | TRBV11-2 | TRBD2 | TGTGCCAGCAGCTCCTCGGTCGGGGGGGGTTCCTACAATGAGCAGTTCTTC | CASSSSVGGGSYNEQFF
NA | TRBJ2-5 | TRBV4-3 | TRBD1 | TGCGCCAGCAGCCAAGGGGGCGGACAGGGATCGGGAGAGACCCAGTACTTC | CASSQGGGQGSGETQYF
NA | TRBJ2-7 | TRBV28 | TRBD1 | TGTGCCAGCAAAGGGACAGTACCTTACGAGCAGTACTTC | CASKGTVPYEQYF
few | TRBJ2-1 | TRBV6-6 | TRBD2 | TGTGCCAGCAGTCCCCAATTAGCGGGCCTCCTCGGCAATGAGCAGTTCTTC | CASSPQLAGLLGNEQFF
NA | TRBJ1-5 | TRBV5-8 | NA | TGTGCCAGCAGCACGTGGGGGACCGGGACAAGCAATCAGCCCCAGCATTTT | CASSTWGTGTSNQPQHF
once | TRBJ2-2 | TRBV29-1 | TRBD1 | TGCAGCGCCGACCTAGGACAGGGGGCTGCCGGGGAGCTGTTTTTT | CSADLGQGAAGELFF
NA | TRBJ1-6 | TRBV27 | TRBD1 | TGTGCCAGCAGTTGGAACCAGGACAGGGGCTATAATTCACCCCTCCACTTT | CASSWNQDRGYNSPLHF
NA | TRBJ1-2 | TRBV29-1 | TRBD1 | TGCAGCGTTGAATCGGACAGGAGTTGGGGCTACACCTTC | CSVESDRSWGYTF
NA | TRBJ2-1 | TRBV7-2 | TRBD2 | TGTGCCAGCCGGAGCGGGGGATCGAATGAGCAGTTCTTC | CASRSGGSNEQFF
NA | TRBJ2-3 | TRBV4-3 | TRBD2 | TGCGCCAGCAGCCAAGAGCTGAGACTAGCGGGAGTAACAGATACGCAGTATTTT | CASSQELRLAGVTDTQYF
NA | TRBJ2-7 | TRBV5-1 | TRBD2 | TGCGCCAGCAGCTTGGTTACGGGAGGCTCCTACGAGCAGTACTTC | CASSLVTGGSYEQYF
NA | TRBJ2-7 | TRBV2 | TRBD2 | TGTGCCAGCAGTGATCCTGGCGGGAGGGACTCCTACGAGCAGTACTTC | CASSDPGGRDSYEQYF
once | TRBJ1-2 | TRBV19 | TRBD1 | TGTGCCAGTAGTCTCCCCCGGGGACAGGGGGGGATCTATGGCTACACCTTC | CASSLPRGQGGIYGYTF
NA | TRBJ2-7 | TRBV6-2/TRBV6-3 | TRBD1 | TGTGCCAGCAGCCCTCCTTCGGGACAGAGACTTTATAACTACGAGCAGTACTTC | CASSPPSGQRLYNYEQYF
once | TRBJ2-3 | TRBV11-3 | NA | TGTGCCAGCAGCTCTCGAGGGTCAGATACGCAGTATTTT | CASSSRGSDTQYF
NA | TRBJ1-4 | TRBV4-2 | NA | TGTGCCAGCAGCCAAGATATAGGCGGCCTTAATGAAAAACTGTTTTTT | CASSQDIGGLNEKLFF
NA | TRBJ1-1 | TRBV4-1 | NA | TGCGCCAGCAGCCAAGAAGTGGGGCTAGGCACTGAAGCTTTCTTT | CASSQEVGLGTEAFF
NA | TRBJ2-1 | TRBV4-2 | NA | TGTGCCAGCAGCCAAGACGCAATACGGTCCTACAATGAGCAGTTCTTC | CASSQDAIRSYNEQFF
NA | TRBJ1-6 | TRBV6-5 | NA | TGTGCCAGCAGGGAGGGTTTCTCCCATAATTCACCCCTCCACTTT | CASREGFSHNSPLHF
NA | TRBJ1-2 | TRBV14 | NA | TGTGCCAGCAGCCAGAACAGTGGTCGAGGCTACACCTTC | CASSQNSGRGYTF
once | TRBJ2-5 | TRBV6-5 | TRBD1 | TGTGCCAGCAGTCGGGGACAGCGACAAGAGACCCAGTACTTC | CASSRGQRQETQYF
NA | TRBJ2-5 | TRBV18 | TRBD2 | TGTGCCAGCTCACCACGCCTAGCGGGGGGGCCAGGGAAGGAGACCCAGTACTTC | CASSPRLAGGPGKETQYF
NA | TRBJ2-5 | TRBV15 | TRBD2 | TGTGCCACCAGCAGAGCTCTAGCGGGAGTTGAGACCCAGTACTTC | CATSRALAGVETQYF
NA | TRBJ2-5 | TRBV24-1 | TRBD2 | TGTGCCACCAGTGGGGGGGGAGTTGAGACCCAGTACTTC | CATSGGGVETQYF
NA | TRBJ2-7 | TRBV3-1/TRBV3-2 | TRBD2 | TGTGCCAGCAGGCGGGGGAGCTCCTACGAGCAGTACTTC | CASRRGSSYEQYF
NA | TRBJ2-3 | TRBV6-5 | NA | TGTGCCACCCAGGGGGGAGGCACAGATACGCAGTATTTT | CATQGGGTDTQYF
NA | TRBJ2-1 | TRBV7-9 | TRBD2 | TGTGCCAGCAGCTTTCCTACTGCGGGAGTCGATGAGCAGTTCTTC | CASSFPTAGVDEQFF
few | TRBJ1-2 | TRBV9 | NA | TGTGCCAGCAGCGACACAGGGCAGGGCTACACCTTC | CASSDTGQGYTF
NA | TRBJ1-1 | TRBV5-5 | NA | TGTGCCAGCAGAGTAGACAGGCGATTGAACACTGAAGCTTTCTTT | CASRVDRRLNTEAFF
NA | TRBJ2-1 | TRBV18 | TRBD2 | TGTGCCAGCTCACCCTCTAGCGGGAGTAAGGGCCATGAGCAGTTCTTC | CASSPSSGSKGHEQFF
NA | TRBJ1-1 | TRBV4-3 | NA | TGCGCCAGCAGCCAAGAAGTCCTAAGGGGCACTGAAGCTTTCTTT | CASSQEVLRGTEAFF
NA | TRBJ1-5 | TRBV19 | NA | TGTGCCAGTAGCACGGGAGGCGGAAGCAATCAGCCCCAGCATTTT | CASSTGGGSNQPQHF
NA | TRBJ1-4 | TRBV7-9 | NA | TGTGCCAGCAGCTTCGGGCTGGGGCCCGGTGAAAAACTGTTTTTT | CASSFGLGPGEKLFF
NA | TRBJ2-5 | TRBV5-5 | TRBD2 | TGTGCCAGCGGACTAGCGGGGCAAGAGACCCAGTACTTC | CASGLAGQETQYF
NA | TRBJ2-7 | TRBV20-1 | NA | TGCAGTGCGAGCGAGTCCTACGAGCAGTACTTC | CSASESYEQYF
NA | TRBJ1-1 | TRBV6-5 | TRBD1 | TGTGCCAGCAGCCTCCAGGGGGCATACACTGAAGCTTTCTTT | CASSLQGAYTEAFF
NA | TRBJ1-2 | TRBV5-6 | NA | TGTGCCAGCAGCTTCGGACAGAGATTCTATGGCTACACCTTC | CASSFGQRFYGYTF
NA | TRBJ1-1 | TRBV6-5 | NA | TGTGCCAGCAGTTACGAACAAGACACTGAAGCTTTCTTT | CASSYEQDTEAFF
NA | TRBJ1-2 | TRBV25-1 | NA | TGTGCCAGCAGTGAAATGGGAGGGGGGAATCGCTACACCTTC | CASSEMGGGNRYTF
NA | TRBJ1-1 | TRBV3-1/TRBV3-2 | NA | TGTGCCAGCAGCCGCAATCAGGTGCACACTGAAGCTTTCTTT | CASSRNQVHTEAFF
NA | TRBJ2-5 | TRBV7-2 | TRBD2 | TGTGCCAGCCAAAGCGGCGCGCGGGGGGGGACCCAGTACTTC | CASQSGARGGTQYF
NA | TRBJ2-7 | TRBV5-6 | TRBD2 | TGTGCCAGCAGCTTGCTGGGCGGGGGGCACTCCTACGAGCAGTACTTC | CASSLLGGGHSYEQYF
NA | TRBJ2-3 | TRBV20-1 | NA | TGCAGTGCTAGTCTAGAAACCCGCACAGATACGCAGTATTTT | CSASLETRTDTQYF
NA | TRBJ2-1 | TRBV20-1 | NA | TGCAGTGCTAGAAGTGGGCATGAGCAGTTCTTC | CSARSGHEQFF
few | TRBJ1-4 | TRBV6-1 | NA | TGTGCCAGCAGTGATCAGGGGCTACGGGAAAAACTGTTTTTT | CASSDQGLREKLFF
NA | TRBJ2-5 | TRBV29-1 | TRBD2 | TGCAGCGTTTCCAGCGGGGAGGAGACCCAGTACTTC | CSVSSGEETQYF
NA | TRBJ2-7 | TRBV6-2/TRBV6-3 | TRBD2 | TGTGCCAGCAGTTACCCGGGACTAGCGGGAGGATTGGCCTACGAGCAGTACTTC | CASSYPGLAGGLAYEQYF
NA | TRBJ2-7 | TRBV3-1/TRBV3-2 | NA | TGTGCCAGCACCCACGGGGAGCCACCTGGCGAGCAGTACTTC | CASTHGEPPGEQYF
few | TRBJ1-1 | TRBV9 | NA | TGTGCCAGCAGCCCCCGGACAGCTTTGAACACTGAAGCTTTCTTT | CASSPRTALNTEAFF
once | TRBJ2-1 | TRBV7-9 | TRBD2 | TGTGCCAGCAGCTTACAAATGGGGCTAGCGGGAGTAGTGGATGAGCAGTTCTTC | CASSLQMGLAGVVDEQFF
few | TRBJ1-5 | TRBV7-2 | NA | TGTGCCAGCAGCTTTCAACACGCCCTTAATCAGCCCCAGCATTTT | CASSFQHALNQPQHF